The 17 T cell receptor beta chains reported below all come from one sample, sequenced in a study of T cells after yellow fever vaccination. TCRdb passed the 5' RACE reads through MiXCR, listing each CDR3 protein once. The sample shows around 340,000 distinct CDR3 sequences, around an eighth of them seen only once. Sequenced here: CD4+ T cells sorted from PBMCs, sampled 15 days after the yellow fever booster vaccination. These receptors all stem from a man between 18 and 35 years old who received the YFV17D yellow fever vaccine.

This clonotype has just a few counts. V gene TRBV9 combines with J gene TRBJ2-3, with D perhaps TRBD2 (6 bases). CDR1 SGDLS and CDR2 YYNGEE come from the germline V gene. This CDR3 has 16 amino acids. V gave up 0 bases and J gave up 0 bases, with 11 bases separating them. Here the CDR3 reads CASSVAPRGSTDTQYF. CDR3 DNA: TGTGCCAGCAGCGTAGCGCCCCGGGGGAGCACAGATACGCAGTATTTT.

The chain uses TRBV7-2 and TRBJ1-5; the D gene is possibly TRBD1 (6 bases). Germline V gene sequence: CDR1 SGHTA, CDR2 FQGNSA. This CDR3 is 16 amino acids long. V was shortened by 1 base and J by 1 base, with 11 bases between the two germline ends. The CDR3 spells CASSLGGTRSNQPQHF. Written as DNA, the CDR3 is TGTGCCAGCAGCTTAGGGGGGACAAGGAGCAATCAGCCCCAGCATTTT.

This clonotype was seen a few times. The CDR3 sequence: CASSPWDRANTEAFF. The CDR3 DNA follows: TGTGCCAGCAGTCCATGGGACAGGGCGAACACTGAAGCTTTCTTT. This sequence joins TRBV27 and TRBJ1-1; 9 bases are shared with TRBD1. The CDR3 sequence is 15 residues long. Germline V gene data show CDR1 as MNHEY and CDR2 as SMNVEV (reference sequence). Trimming took 5 bases from V and 1 from J; bases not matched to a gene: 5.

V is TRBV3-1 and J is TRBJ2-6; D is unclear. V gave up 1 base and J gave up 2 bases, with 3 bases separating them. CDR1 and CDR2 from the germline V gene are LGHDT and YNNKEL (reference sequence). The CDR3 covers 14 residues. In DNA, the CDR3 is TGTGCCAGCAGCCAAGCCCCTGGGGCCAACGTCCTGACTTTC. Amino acid sequence: CASSQAPGANVLTF.

This chain links TRBV7-6 with TRBJ1-2; 7 nucleotides line up with TRBD1. V lost 5 bases to trimming and J lost 5 bases; unmatched junction nucleotides: 8. Germline V CDR1 and CDR2: SGHVS, FNYEAQ. The CDR3 has 14 amino acids. CDR3 sequence reads: CASSATGTHYGYTF. CDR3 nucleotides: TGTGCCAGCAGCGCGACAGGGACCCATTATGGCTACACCTTC.

This chain joins TRBV6-2 or TRBV6-3 and TRBJ2-5; no clear D gene. V lost 6 bases, J lost 3 bases, and 11 bases lay in between. The CDR3 is 13 residues long. Germline CDR1 and CDR2: MNHEY and SVGEGT. The CDR3 DNA reads TGTGCCAGCAGGACCATCGGAAAAGAGACCCAGTACTTC. Its protein product is CASRTIGKETQYF.

A few counts support this clonotype. The rearrangement uses TRBV5-1 and TRBJ1-1; a weak D match, TRBD1 (6 bases). Germline V CDR1 and CDR2: SGHRS, YFSETQ. The CDR3 is made up of 14 amino acids. V lost 2 bases and J 4 bases, leaving 12 bases between the germline ends. CDR3 in DNA: TGCGCCAGCAGCTTTTCTACAGGGAGCACTGAAGCTTTCTTT. Protein sequence: CASSFSTGSTEAFF.

This clonotype was seen repeatedly, ten times or more. The chain joins TRBV18 to TRBJ1-2, with TRBD1 as a possible D gene (6 bases). The V gene's germline CDR1 is KGHSH and CDR2 LQKENI. The CDR3 covers 15 residues. V dropped 0 bases and J dropped 7 bases, with 15 bases sitting between them. CDR3 in amino acids: CASSPPGQTRSGYTF. CDR3 sequence (DNA): TGTGCCAGCTCACCACCGGGACAAACTAGGAGTGGCTACACCTTC.

The chain is built from TRBV29-1 and TRBJ2-1, with D possibly TRBD2 on 6 matching bases. V dropped 4 bases and J dropped 5 bases, with 12 bases sitting between them. There are 13 residues in the CDR3. Germline assignment: CDR1 SQVTM and CDR2 ANQGSEA. Here the CDR3 reads CSVVGRRDNEQFF. DNA for the CDR3: TGCAGCGTTGTCGGGAGACGGGACAATGAGCAGTTCTTC.

This clonotype has just a few counts. The V call is TRBV12-3 or TRBV12-4, the J call TRBJ2-2; 9 bases map to TRBD1. After removal of 7 bases from V and 9 bases from J, the junction contained 12 bases not matched to a gene. The CDR3 loop spans 15 amino acids. CDR3 bases: TGTGCCAGCAATTTCGGACAGGGGTATCCGAGGGAGCTGTTTTTT. Translated, it gives CASNFGQGYPRELFF.

This clonotype was counted only a few times. J is TRBJ2-2 and V is TRBV2; D unclear. With 0 bases removed from V and 9 bases from J, the gap between germline ends came to 11 bases. CDR1 and CDR2 from the germline V gene are SNHLY and FYNNEI. The CDR3 sequence is 14 residues long. The CDR3 nucleotides are TGTGCCAGCAGTGAAGCGCTTCAAGCGCGGGAGCTGTTTTTT. As protein: CASSEALQARELFF.

The chain joins TRBV12-3 or TRBV12-4 to TRBJ1-5; 9 bases are shared with TRBD1. Germline trimming cut 3 bases from V and 6 bases from J; bases unmatched to any gene: 3. The CDR3 loop spans 14 amino acids. The CDR3 nucleotides read TGTGCCAGCAGTTTGACAGGGGGATTTCAGCCCCAGCATTTT. It yields the protein CASSLTGGFQPQHF.

This clonotype has only a few counts. This chain connects TRBV20-1 to TRBJ2-5, with 8 bases lining up with TRBD2. Germline V CDR1 and CDR2: DFQATT, SNEGSKA (reference sequence). V gave up 0 bases and J gave up 7 bases; unmatched junction bases: 7. The CDR3 totals 14 residues. CDR3 residues: CSARDQGLDGTQYF. CDR3 DNA: TGCAGTGCTAGAGATCAGGGACTAGATGGGACCCAGTACTTC.

This clonotype occurred many times. The V gene is TRBV7-2, the J gene TRBJ1-6; no reliable D call. Germline assignment: CDR1 SGHTA and CDR2 FQGNSA. The CDR3 consists of 13 residues. Trimming removed 5 bases at V and 11 bases at J, with 13 bases between. Here the CDR3 reads CASSLRKRAPLHF. The CDR3 DNA is TGTGCCAGCAGCCTGCGTAAACGGGCACCCCTCCACTTT.

This clonotype was counted a few times. V is TRBV12-3 or TRBV12-4 and J is TRBJ2-3; no clear D. The CDR3 sequence is 14 residues long. The V and J ends lost 4 bases and 7 bases respectively, with 15 bases between them. This chain's CDR3 is CASSSPLLRNTQYF. In DNA form, the CDR3 reads TGTGCCAGCAGTTCCCCCCTACTGAGGAATACGCAGTATTTT.

This clonotype was picked up a small number of times. The chain couples TRBV12-3 or TRBV12-4 to TRBJ1-1; D is unclear. The CDR3 is 16 residues long. V was clipped by 6 bases and J by 5 bases, with 22 bases between them. Written as DNA, the CDR3 is TGTGCCAGCAGCTCCTCCAGTTCCCTATTGAGGACTGAAGCTTTCTTT. This translates into CASSSSSSLLRTEAFF.

This clonotype has only a few counts. The V call is TRBV5-4, the J call TRBJ2-5; no clear D. The V end was cut by 3 bases, the J end by 4 bases, with 13 bases between. The CDR3 is made up of 14 amino acids. Germline V gene sequence: CDR1 SGHNT, CDR2 YYREEE (reference sequence). The CDR3 DNA reads TGTGCCAGCAGCTCGCCGACCGAAGGAGAGACCCAGTACTTC. This sequence encodes CASSSPTEGETQYF.